This T cell receptor (beta chain) was captured in a study of T cells expressing NK-cell markers. Per germline, CDR1 SGDLS and CDR2 YYNGEE. This CDR3 region has 15 residues. The study, taken as a whole, reports: Evidence did not settle whether expanded NKG2C+ T cell clones targeted HCMV.

TCRdb re-called the 5' RACE reads and gives one entry per CDR3 protein, without DNA. This sample's table has over 150,000 distinct CDR3 sequences. To note about this clonotype: Its antigen is unidentified.

The chain recombines TRBV9 with TRBJ2-5; no DNA is available, so the TRBD1 call from TCRdb remains unchecked. Sequencing was carried out using blood T cells: a sorted CD56 or NKG2C T cell subset, CD4+ or CD8+ T cells, or bulk PBMC T cells (not recorded which). The receptor's source is a man between 18 and 69 years old in good health. The CDR3 loop is CASSATGSSQETQYF.